A single sample gave rise to the 29 T cell receptor beta chains below, sequenced in a study of OX40 agonist ivuxolimab in advanced cancers. Some clones are missing from TCRdb's copy, which holds only in-frame ones; the method was immunoSEQ multiplex PCR. The repertoire holds approximately 90,000 clones, with nearly 90% as singletons. The starting material was CD4+ or CD8+ T cells sorted from blood, obtained in a trial of the OX40 agonist ivuxolimab. The receptors were sampled from an adult with an advanced solid tumor such as melanoma, head and neck, liver or kidney cancer.

The J gene is TRBJ1-5, the V gene TRBV12-5, with 11 bases aligning to TRBD1. The CDR3 extends over 17 amino acids. After removal of 1 base from V and 4 bases from J, the junction contained 6 bases not matched to a gene. Germline V gene lookup returns CDR1 LGHNT and CDR2 FRNRAP. The DNA of the CDR3 is TGTGCTAGTGGTTTGGATGGACAGGGGGCTTTAAATCAGCCCCAGCATTTT. Translated: CASGLDGQGALNQPQHF.

The chain links TRBV19 to TRBJ2-2; 11 nucleotides agree with TRBD2. The CDR3 sequence is 15 residues long. V was pared by 10 bases and J by 3 bases, with 7 bases of the junction left unmatched. Germline CDR1 and CDR2: LNHDA and SQIVND (reference sequence). The CDR3, as DNA: TGTGCCACCTCTAGCGGGGGGCCGGACACCGGGGAGCTGTTTTTT. The encoded protein is CATSSGGPDTGELFF.

The J gene is TRBJ1-5, the V gene TRBV27; D not certain. The CDR3 totals 15 residues. Trimming took 7 bases from V and 0 from J, leaving 13 bases between them. CDR1 MNHEY and CDR2 SMNVEV come from the germline V gene (reference sequence). The CDR3 is CASKGLLYSNQPQHF. As DNA, the CDR3 is TGTGCCAGCAAGGGTTTGCTTTATAGCAATCAGCCCCAGCATTTT.

The rearrangement joins TRBV27 to TRBJ2-1; D ambiguous. The germline CDR1 and CDR2 sequences are MNHEY and SMNVEV (reference sequence). With 8 bases removed from V and 5 bases from J, the gap between germline ends came to 19 bases. The CDR3 is 15 amino acids. The CDR3 coding sequence is TGTGCCAGCCGACCCAGCCGACACTCTGACAATGAGCAGTTCTTC. Its protein is CASRPSRHSDNEQFF.

The chain has TRBV7-2 and TRBJ2-5; D unresolved. The V end lost 1 base, the J end lost 9 bases, and 9 bases lay between the germline ends. Germline V gene lookup returns CDR1 SGHTA and CDR2 FQGNSA. The CDR3 extends over 12 amino acids. CDR3 protein: CASSLVIYSQYF. The CDR3 DNA is TGTGCCAGCAGCTTAGTCATTTATTCCCAGTACTTC.

This clone appeared a single time. This chain links TRBV5-1 with TRBJ2-5; no clear D gene. V shed 5 bases and J shed 1 base, with 6 bases lying between them. Germline V gene sequence: CDR1 SGHRS, CDR2 YFSETQ. The CDR3 consists of 12 residues. In nucleotides, the CDR3 is TGCGCCAGCAGTGCTTCCCAAGAGACCCAGTACTTC. This sequence encodes CASSASQETQYF.

The rearrangement links TRBV10-2 to TRBJ2-7, with D unresolved. The CDR3 runs 12 residues. V dropped 4 bases and J dropped 1 base, with 5 bases sitting between them. The germline V gene encodes CDR1 WSHSY and CDR2 SAAADI. The chain's CDR3 is CASSVGSYEQYF. CDR3 DNA sequence: TGCGCCAGCAGTGTTGGATCCTACGAGCAGTACTTC.

The V call is TRBV27, the J call TRBJ2-5, with 9 bases identical to TRBD2. CDR3 length: 19 amino acids. Trimming at V came to 6 bases and at J to 3 bases, leaving 20 bases not matched to a gene. In germline, CDR1 is MNHEY, CDR2 SMNVEV (reference sequence). The CDR3: CASRKRRGGVKPEEETQYF. The CDR3 DNA sequence: TGTGCCAGCAGGAAGAGGCGGGGGGGCGTAAAACCCGAAGAAGAGACCCAGTACTTC.

This chain connects TRBV30 to TRBJ1-6; D may be TRBD1 (5 bases). This CDR3 has 14 residues. CDR1 is GTSNPN, CDR2 SVGIG, per germline (reference sequence). V gave up 2 bases and J gave up 6 bases, with 11 bases separating them. CDR3 in DNA: TGTGCCTGGAGTTTACCGGGACCTAATTCACCCCTCCACTTT. Encoded protein: CAWSLPGPNSPLHF.

This clone was seen a single time. The J gene is TRBJ2-7, the V gene TRBV7-9; TRBD1 agrees at 12 bases. Trimming cost V 5 bases and J 1 base; bases outside gene matches: 9. Per the germline V gene, CDR1 is SEHNR and CDR2 is FQNEAQ (reference sequence). The CDR3 covers 17 residues. Written as DNA, the CDR3 is TGTGCCAGCAGCGTACCGGGACAGGGGGCGAAATCCTACGAGCAGTACTTC. It specifies CASSVPGQGAKSYEQYF.

The V call is TRBV30, the J call TRBJ1-1, with no clear D. The CDR3 has 14 amino acids. Germline V CDR1 and CDR2: GTSNPN, SVGIG (reference sequence). The germline V and J ends were trimmed by 5 bases and 1 base, with 14 bases remaining between them. Here the CDR3 DNA reads TGTGCCTGGGAACCTTGGACGGGGAACACTGAAGCTTTCTTT. It translates to CAWEPWTGNTEAFF.

The chain links TRBV11-2 to TRBJ2-5, with 7 bases aligning to TRBD2. V shed 5 bases, J shed 2 bases, and the junction held 8 bases outside the gene matches. This CDR3 contains 15 residues. Germline CDR1 is SGHAT and CDR2 is FQNNGV. CDR3 bases: TGTGCCAGCAGCCACGGTGGGAGGGGTCAAGAGACCCAGTACTTC. It is translated as CASSHGGRGQETQYF.

The rearrangement links TRBV6-1 to TRBJ2-2, with D possibly being TRBD2 (5 bases). V was pared by 6 bases and J by 3 bases, with 11 bases between. Germline CDR1 is MNHNS and CDR2 is SASEGT. The CDR3 is made up of 14 amino acids. The CDR3 region is CASSLERDTGELFF. In DNA, the CDR3 is TGTGCCAGCAGCCTGGAGAGGGACACCGGGGAGCTGTTTTTT.

The chain links TRBV18 to TRBJ1-1; D call uncertain. The CDR3 spans 15 residues. V dropped 0 bases and J dropped 5 bases, with 13 bases sitting between them. Germline V lookup: CDR1 KGHSH, CDR2 LQKENI. The CDR3 coding sequence is TGTGCCAGCTCACCACCGGCGGGGTCAGCGACTGAAGCTTTCTTT. It translates to CASSPPAGSATEAFF.

This rearrangement joins TRBV7-2 to TRBJ2-7, with unresolved D. Germline CDR1 is SGHTA and CDR2 is FQGNSA. V was shortened by 3 bases and J by 3 bases, with 9 bases between the two germline ends. This CDR3 has 13 residues. CDR3 amino acids: CASSLGLGYEQYF. CDR3 sequence (DNA): TGTGCCAGCAGCTTGGGCTTAGGCTACGAGCAGTACTTC.

The CDR3 nucleotides are TGTGCCAGCAGCTTAGGCTCGGATTCTAGCACAGATACGCAGTATTTT. Amino acids: CASSLGSDSSTDTQYF. The rearrangement uses TRBV7-2 and TRBJ2-3, with D hard to call. V gave up 1 base and J gave up 0 bases, with 11 bases separating them. Per germline, CDR1 SGHTA and CDR2 FQGNSA. The CDR3 totals 16 residues.

The chain employs TRBV5-4 and TRBJ2-7, with D possibly TRBD1 on 6 matching bases. V lost 4 bases and J lost 1, with 9 bases in between. CDR1 SGHNT and CDR2 YYREEE come from the germline V gene (reference sequence). The CDR3 consists of 13 residues. This CDR3 reads CASSNGQSYEQYF. CDR3 in DNA: TGTGCCAGCAGCAACGGACAGTCCTACGAGCAGTACTTC.

V and J are TRBV5-1 and TRBJ2-1, with D possibly matching TRBD1 (6 bases). This CDR3 is 11 amino acids long. Trimming shortened V by 1 base and J by 10 bases, and 6 bases separated the two germline ends. The germline CDR1 and CDR2 sequences are SGHRS and YFSETQ. CDR3 sequence: CASSLTGEQFF. The CDR3 DNA sequence: TGCGCCAGCAGCTTGACAGGGGAGCAGTTCTTC.

This clone was recorded once. The chain is built from TRBV2 and TRBJ2-3; 7 bases align to TRBD1. In germline, CDR1 is SNHLY, CDR2 FYNNEI. V was clipped by 9 bases and J by 2 bases; unmatched bases: 8. The length of the CDR3 is 14 residues. The CDR3 sequence: CASQRQGSTDTQYF. The CDR3 nucleotides read TGTGCCAGTCAGAGACAGGGTTCCACAGATACGCAGTATTTT.

The V and J genes are TRBV6-4 and TRBJ2-3, with D maybe TRBD2 (5 bases). V lost 3 bases, J lost 0 bases, and 7 bases lay in between. The CDR3 is made up of 14 amino acids. CDR1 and CDR2 from the germline V gene are MRHNA and SNTAGT. Here the CDR3 DNA reads TGTGCCAGCAGTGAGGGGAGTAGCACAGATACGCAGTATTTT. Protein sequence: CASSEGSSTDTQYF.

The gene calls are TRBV2 and TRBJ2-4; 9 positions agree with TRBD1. This CDR3 contains 16 residues. From germline, CDR1 is SNHLY and CDR2 FYNNEI. Trimming at V came to 5 bases and at J to 1 base, leaving 6 bases not matched to a gene. CDR3 in DNA: TGTGCCAGCAGTCCAGACAGGGGGGTGGCCAAAAACATTCAGTACTTC. Encoded protein: CASSPDRGVAKNIQYF. Full variable domain (outside the CDR3, taken from reference TRBV2 and TRBJ2-4): EPEVTQTPSHQVTQMGQEVILRCVPISNHLYFYWYRQILGQKVEFLVSFYNNEISEKSEIFDDQFSVERPDGSNFTLKIRSTKLEDSAMYFCASSPDRGVAKNIQYFGAGTRLSVL.

The chain recombines TRBV30 with TRBJ1-2; D gene unclear. Trimming left V 5 bases short and J 6 bases short, with 10 bases between. This CDR3 is built from 11 residues. CDR1 GTSNPN and CDR2 SVGIG come from the germline V gene (reference sequence). Written as DNA, the CDR3 is TGTGCCTGGTCAAGCCCAAATGGCTACACCTTC. It specifies CAWSSPNGYTF.

J is TRBJ1-5 and V is TRBV10-3; no firm D call. Germline CDR1 reads ENHRY; CDR2 reads SYGVKD. V shed 4 bases and J shed 7 bases, with 14 bases lying between them. CDR3 length: 14 amino acids. This CDR3 is CAISGGEGAQPQHF. CDR3 DNA sequence: TGTGCCATCAGTGGCGGTGAGGGAGCACAGCCCCAGCATTTT.

V gene TRBV5-4 combines with J gene TRBJ1-2, with a weak D call TRBD1 (5 bases). Germline V gene lookup returns CDR1 SGHNT and CDR2 YYREEE (reference sequence). The CDR3 consists of 15 residues. V shed 0 bases and J shed 8 bases, with 17 bases lying between them. The CDR3 loop is CASSLERTWGGGYTF. CDR3 coding DNA: TGTGCCAGCAGCTTGGAAAGGACATGGGGAGGAGGCTACACCTTC.

This clone was seen once. This chain's CDR3 is CASRLDAPRMNTEAFF. CDR3 DNA sequence: TGCGCCAGCAGGCTCGACGCGCCTCGCATGAACACTGAAGCTTTCTTT. This chain uses TRBV5-1 with TRBJ1-1, with unresolved D. The CDR3 length is 16 residues. Germline CDR1 SGHRS, CDR2 YFSETQ. The V gene lost 5 bases and the J gene lost 0 bases, with 17 bases spanning the gap.

The sample holds a few counts of this clone. In nucleotides, the CDR3 is TGTGCCAGCAGCTTAGAGACAGGGGAGTCGTGGAGGGACACTGAAGCTTTCTTT. This encodes CASSLETGESWRDTEAFF. The chain recombines TRBV7-6 with TRBJ1-1, with 8 bases identical to TRBD1. Germline CDR1 is SGHVS and CDR2 is FNYEAQ. J was trimmed by 3 bases and V by 1 base; bases with no gene match: 13. CDR3 size: 18 residues.

The V call is TRBV6-6, the J call TRBJ2-1; D assignment may be TRBD1 or TRBD2 (5 bases each). V gave up 5 bases and J gave up 15 bases, with 17 bases separating them. This CDR3 is built from 12 residues. Germline assignment: CDR1 MNHNY and CDR2 SVGAGI (reference sequence). CDR3 region: CASSNTGTQPFF. The CDR3 DNA is TGTGCCAGCAGTAACACCGGGACCCAGCCGTTCTTC.

The V call is TRBV28, the J call TRBJ1-6; D ambiguous. V was shortened by 6 bases and J by 1 base, with 4 bases between the two germline ends. The CDR3 consists of 13 residues. The germline V gene has CDR1 MDHEN and CDR2 SYDVKM. The CDR3 is CASRESYNSPLHF. In DNA, the CDR3 is TGTGCCAGCAGGGAGTCCTATAATTCACCCCTCCACTTT.

This chain joins TRBV15 and TRBJ2-7; D unresolved. There are 16 residues in the CDR3. The germline CDR1 and CDR2 sequences are LNHNV and YYDKDF (reference sequence). The V end was cut by 5 bases, the J end by 0 bases, with 17 bases between. The CDR3 sequence: CATSPRTGHGSYEQYF. CDR3 bases: TGTGCCACCAGCCCCCGAACCGGGCATGGCTCCTACGAGCAGTACTTC. The full variable domain, in which reference TRBV15 and TRBJ2-7 provide the parts outside the CDR3, is DAMVIQNPRYQVTQFGKPVTLSCSQTLNHNVMYWYQQKSSQAPKLLFHYYDKDFNNEADTPDNFQSRRPNTSFCFLDIRSPGLGDTAMYLCATSPRTGHGSYEQYFGPGTRLTVT.